This is a list of T cell receptor beta chains from one sample in a study of T cell responses to AZD1222 COVID-19 vaccine. Generated by immunoSEQ multiplex PCR, the TCRdb table keeps only in-frame clones and is missing some. The sample consists of about 180,000 clones, roughly 91% of them appearing once. The starting material was peripheral blood, obtained 28 days after the second AZD1222 dose. The receptors were gathered from an adult who received the AZD1222 COVID-19 vaccine. Each CDR3 is given with its conserved first and last residue. Each record gives: J gene, V gene, clone size, D gene, CDR3 protein, CDR3 DNA. The D gene is left open where the match is weak. Where a row states a size, it is once, few, many or the class of an expanded clone; other rows omit it.

>TRBJ1-2|TRBV11-2|-|-
CASSLEGGYGYTF
TGTGCCAGCAGCTTAGAAGGGGGCTATGGCTACACCTTC
>TRBJ1-4|TRBV5-4|-|-
CASSLDSRSTNEKLFF
TGTGCCAGCAGCCTAGACAGTCGGTCAACTAATGAAAAACTGTTTTTT
>TRBJ2-5|TRBV4-2|-|TRBD2
CASSPGAGLAGETQYF
TGTGCCAGCAGCCCAGGGGCGGGACTAGCGGGAGAGACCCAGTACTTC
>TRBJ2-1|TRBV19|-|-
CASSIGVIRGAQQFF
TGTGCCAGTAGTATCGGAGTTATTAGAGGCGCCCAGCAGTTCTTC
>TRBJ1-3|TRBV18|-|TRBD1
CASSPRRGPGNTIYF
TGTGCCAGCTCACCACGGAGGGGGCCTGGAAACACCATATATTTT
>TRBJ1-2|TRBV12-3/TRBV12-4|-|-
CASRLQGIYGYTF
TGTGCCAGCAGGCTACAGGGAATCTATGGCTACACCTTC
>TRBJ2-5|TRBV7-3|-|-
CASSPQGGDETQYF
TGTGCCAGCAGCCCCCAGGGGGGGGACGAGACCCAGTACTTC
>TRBJ2-1|TRBV18|-|TRBD2
CASCLGLAGYNEQFF
TGTGCCAGCTGCCTAGGGCTAGCGGGTTACAATGAGCAGTTCTTC
>TRBJ2-3|TRBV2|-|-
CASSGETDTQYF
TGTGCCAGCAGCGGCGAGACAGATACGCAGTATTTT
>TRBJ1-5|TRBV19|-|-
CASSITTADNQPQHF
TGTGCCAGTAGTATAACCACAGCAGACAATCAGCCCCAGCATTTT
>TRBJ2-5|TRBV5-1|-|-
CASTNPSRETQYF
TGCGCCAGCACCAATCCCTCGCGGGAGACCCAGTACTTC
>TRBJ1-3|TRBV3-1/TRBV3-2|-|TRBD1
CASSLRDRDPPYGNTIYF
TGTGCCAGCAGCCTCCGGGACAGGGACCCACCTTATGGAAACACCATATATTTT
>TRBJ2-7|TRBV7-3|-|-
CASSGTQEIPYEQYF
TGTGCCAGCAGCGGAACACAGGAGATTCCCTACGAGCAGTACTTC
>TRBJ2-7|TRBV7-3|few|TRBD1
CASSPGGTGRDEQYF
TGTGCCAGCAGCCCCGGCGGGACAGGGCGCGACGAGCAGTACTTC
>TRBJ2-3|TRBV4-3|-|-
CASSQGQAGRADTQYF
TGCGCCAGCAGCCAAGGCCAGGCAGGGCGCGCAGATACGCAGTATTTT
>TRBJ1-2|TRBV4-1|-|TRBD1
CASSQPTKDRGYGYTF
TGCGCCAGCAGCCAGCCGACTAAAGACAGGGGTTATGGCTACACCTTC
>TRBJ2-2|TRBV12-3/TRBV12-4|-|-
CASRRDTGELFF
TGTGCCAGCAGACGGGACACCGGGGAGCTGTTTTTT
>TRBJ1-2|TRBV7-9|-|-
CASSVRRAGDGGYTF
TGTGCCAGCAGCGTACGCCGTGCGGGGGACGGTGGCTACACCTTC
>TRBJ1-4|TRBV28|-|-
CASSLEILREKLFF
TGTGCCAGCAGCTTAGAGATACTTCGTGAAAAACTGTTTTTT
>TRBJ2-6|TRBV7-9|-|-
CASSSLAPGANVLTF
TGTGCCAGCAGCTCTCTAGCGCCCGGGGCCAACGTCCTGACTTTC
>TRBJ1-3|TRBV3-1/TRBV3-2|-|-
CASSQKNHEDSGNTIYF
TGTGCCAGCAGCCAAAAAAACCATGAGGACTCTGGAAACACCATATATTTT
>TRBJ1-4|TRBV5-4|-|-
CASSLEAATNEKLFF
TGTGCCAGCAGCTTGGAGGCTGCAACTAATGAAAAACTGTTTTTT